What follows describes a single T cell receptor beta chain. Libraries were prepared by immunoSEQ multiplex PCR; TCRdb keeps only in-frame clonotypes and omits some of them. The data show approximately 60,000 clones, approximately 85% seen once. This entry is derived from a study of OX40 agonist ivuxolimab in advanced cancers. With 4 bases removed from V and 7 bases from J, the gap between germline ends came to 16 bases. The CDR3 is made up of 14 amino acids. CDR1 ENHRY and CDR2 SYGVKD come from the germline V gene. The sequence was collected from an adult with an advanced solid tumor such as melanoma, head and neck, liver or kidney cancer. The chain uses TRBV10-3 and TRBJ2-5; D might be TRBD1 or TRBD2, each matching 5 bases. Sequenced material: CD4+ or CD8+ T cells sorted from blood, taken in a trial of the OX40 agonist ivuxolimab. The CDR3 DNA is TGTGCCATCAGTGGAGGGGAGTACTCGGGGACCCAGTACTTC. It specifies CAISGGEYSGTQYF.